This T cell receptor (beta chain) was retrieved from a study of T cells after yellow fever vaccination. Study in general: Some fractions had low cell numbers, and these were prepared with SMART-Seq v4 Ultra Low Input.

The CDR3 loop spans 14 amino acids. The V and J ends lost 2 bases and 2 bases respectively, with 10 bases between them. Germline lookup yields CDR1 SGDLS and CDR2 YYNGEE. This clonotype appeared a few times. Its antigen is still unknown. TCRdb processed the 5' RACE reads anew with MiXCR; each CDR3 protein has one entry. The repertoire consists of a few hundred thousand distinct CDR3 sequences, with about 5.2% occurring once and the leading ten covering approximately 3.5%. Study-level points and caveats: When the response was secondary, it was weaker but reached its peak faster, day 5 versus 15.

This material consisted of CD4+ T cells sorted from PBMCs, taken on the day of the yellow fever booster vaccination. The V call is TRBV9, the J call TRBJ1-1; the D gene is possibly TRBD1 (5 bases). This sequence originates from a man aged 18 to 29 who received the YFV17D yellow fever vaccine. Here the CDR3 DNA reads TGTGCCAGCAGCGTGTCGACAGTAAACACTGAAGCTTTCTTT. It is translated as CASSVSTVNTEAFF. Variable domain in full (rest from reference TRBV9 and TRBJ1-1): DSGVTQTPKHLITATGQRVTLRCSPRSGDLSVYWYQQSLDQGLQFLIQYYNGEERAKGNILERFSAQQFPDLHSELNLSSLELGDSALYFCASSVSTVNTEAFFGQGTRLTVV.